Presented here are 6 T cell receptor beta chains from one specimen sequenced in a study of blood T cell repertoires in COVID-19. Libraries were prepared by immunoSEQ multiplex PCR; TCRdb keeps only in-frame clonotypes and omits some of them. The data hold about 410,000 clones, with 90% observed a single time. Sequencing input: PBMCs or T cells enriched from blood (not recorded which). These receptors all come from a man between 18 and 35 years old who had recovered from COVID-19.

The chain employs TRBV27 and TRBJ2-7; 9 nucleotides align to TRBD2. The germline gives CDR1 MNHEY, CDR2 SMNVEV (reference sequence). Trimming cost V 2 bases and J 3 bases; bases outside gene matches: 11. This CDR3 spans 17 amino acids. CDR3 DNA: TGTGCCAGCAGTTTAGTGCCGCGAGCGGGAGGACTCTACGAGCAGTACTTC. Protein product: CASSLVPRAGGLYEQYF.

The chain recombines TRBV2 with TRBJ2-7; maybe TRBD1 (6 bases). Trimming cost V 1 base and J 0 bases, with 10 bases left between them. Looked up from germline, CDR1 is SNHLY and CDR2 is FYNNEI. The CDR3 runs 15 residues. CDR3 residues: CASSEVGDTSYEQYF. DNA for the CDR3: TGTGCCAGCAGTGAAGTTGGGGACACCTCCTACGAGCAGTACTTC.

The chain carries TRBV28 and TRBJ2-2; 7 bases are shared with TRBD1. This CDR3 region has 14 residues. V shed 6 bases, J shed 4 bases, and the junction held 5 bases outside the gene matches. In germline, CDR1 is MDHEN, CDR2 SYDVKM. The CDR3 region is CASSRDRVTGELFF. The CDR3 DNA reads as TGTGCCAGCAGCCGAGACAGGGTCACCGGGGAGCTGTTTTTT.

V and J are TRBV12-5 and TRBJ1-1; D not resolved. Trimming stripped 0 bases from V and 2 bases from J, with 7 bases between. CDR1 and CDR2 (germline): LGHNT, FRNRAP. This CDR3 has 14 amino acids. CDR3 in amino acids: CASGLVLRNTEAFF. CDR3 in DNA: TGTGCTAGTGGTTTGGTACTTAGAAACACTGAAGCTTTCTTT.

The chain is built from TRBV2 and TRBJ1-6; D might be TRBD1 (6 bases). The V end was cut by 10 bases, the J end by 8 bases, with 24 bases between. Germline CDR1 reads SNHLY; CDR2 reads FYNNEI. CDR3 length: 16 residues. In DNA, the CDR3 is TGTGCCACTAGAGGACACCCACAGGGATTTGATTCACCCCTCCACTTT. It is translated as CATRGHPQGFDSPLHF.

This clone was detected a few times. J is TRBJ1-2 and V is TRBV7-9; no firm D call. Trimming pared 5 bases from V and 7 bases from J, leaving 17 bases between. Germline CDR1 SEHNR, CDR2 FQNEAQ (reference sequence). The CDR3 has 14 residues. The CDR3: CASSLGQGGGGYTF. The CDR3 DNA follows: TGTGCCAGCAGCCTCGGGCAAGGTGGAGGTGGCTACACCTTC.